These 18 T cell receptor beta chains were sequenced from one sample in a study of T cell changes during pregnancy in multiple sclerosis. Clones were read by immunoSEQ multiplex PCR, and TCRdb kept only the in-frame ones, dropping some. The data show about 33,000 clones, roughly nine tenths seen once. The material sequenced was CD4+ T cells from peripheral blood mononuclear cells, taken in the third trimester of pregnancy. These receptors all come from a female donor in good health, enrolled as a control in a pregnancy study.

The V gene is TRBV2, the J gene TRBJ1-5; 12 nucleotides agree with TRBD1. Germline values: CDR1 SNHLY, CDR2 FYNNEI. Trimming cost V 3 bases and J 6 bases; bases outside gene matches: 6. The CDR3 extends over 16 amino acids. The CDR3 region is CASSESGTGGFQPQHF. The CDR3 nucleotides are TGTGCCAGCAGTGAGTCAGGGACAGGGGGCTTTCAGCCCCAGCATTTT.

This chain uses TRBV10-3 with TRBJ2-5; D not certain. The CDR3 is made up of 15 amino acids. Germline V CDR1 and CDR2: ENHRY, SYGVKD. V lost 10 bases to trimming and J lost 1 base, with 19 bases between them. The CDR3 is CATQLQRRTQETQYF. CDR3 nucleotides: TGTGCCACACAATTGCAGCGCAGAACCCAAGAGACCCAGTACTTC.

This clone was detected once. The genes are TRBV7-2 and TRBJ2-1; 13 bases are a match to TRBD2. Trimming took 5 bases from V and 10 from J; bases not matched to a gene: 8. The CDR3 runs 15 residues. Germline lookup yields CDR1 SGHTA and CDR2 FQGNSA. CDR3 coding DNA: TGTGCCAGCAGCCATAAGGGACTAGCGGGAATGGAGCAGTTCTTC. Translating gives CASSHKGLAGMEQFF. Supplemented by reference TRBV7-2 and TRBJ2-1, the full variable domain reads GAGVSQSPSNKVTEKGKDVELRCDPISGHTALYWYRQSLGQGLEFLIYFQGNSAPDKSGLPSDRFSAERTGGSVSTLTIQRTQQEDSAVYLCASSHKGLAGMEQFFGPGTRLTVL.

The chain links TRBV27 to TRBJ1-1; possibly TRBD1 for D (6 bases). The CDR3 extends over 16 amino acids. Trimming took 0 bases from V and 6 from J, leaving 17 bases between them. From germline, CDR1 is MNHEY and CDR2 SMNVEV (reference sequence). CDR3 loop: CASSLSNPGERAEAFF. The CDR3 bases are TGTGCCAGCAGTTTATCGAACCCAGGGGAGAGGGCTGAAGCTTTCTTT.

The rearrangement uses TRBV6-1 and TRBJ2-7; TRBD2 aligns across 11 bases. Unmatched junction bases numbered 8, after V lost 2 bases and J lost 2 bases. The V gene's germline CDR1 is MNHNS and CDR2 SASEGT. CDR3 length equals 17 residues. CDR3 bases: TGTGCCAGCAGTGAAATACTAGCGGGGGAATCGACCTACGAGCAGTACTTC. It specifies CASSEILAGESTYEQYF.

V is TRBV4-1 and J is TRBJ2-1; D not certain. V lost 2 bases, J lost 6 bases, and 17 bases lay in between. From germline, CDR1 is MGHRA and CDR2 YSYEKL. The CDR3 is 16 residues long. The CDR3 DNA reads as TGCGCCAGCAGCCAACCCCGGCTAGTTTCGGGCAATGAGCAGTTCTTC. This translates into CASSQPRLVSGNEQFF.

This rearrangement joins TRBV19 to TRBJ2-1; D call uncertain. This CDR3 has 14 residues. Germline V gives CDR1 LNHDA, CDR2 SQIVND (reference sequence). V lost 4 bases and J 9 bases, leaving 16 bases between the germline ends. The CDR3 reads CASSTVGLYGEQFF. For the CDR3, the DNA is TGTGCCAGTAGTACCGTGGGCCTCTACGGTGAGCAGTTCTTC.

CDR3 sequence (DNA): TGTGCCAGCGGGCGGGACAGGGCCACAGATACGCAGTATTTT. It yields the protein CASGRDRATDTQYF. This chain links TRBV7-2 with TRBJ2-3, with 9 bases that match TRBD1. V shed 8 bases, J shed 2 bases, and the junction held 5 bases outside the gene matches. Looked up from germline, CDR1 is SGHTA and CDR2 is FQGNSA. The CDR3 contains 14 residues.

The chain combines TRBV5-3 with TRBJ2-5; TRBD2 matches 8 bases. TRBV5-3 carries the ORF label, with uncertain function. CDR3 length: 16 amino acids. The V segment lost 0 bases and the J segment 1 base; nucleotides outside the gene matches: 5. In nucleotides, the CDR3 is TGTGCCAGAAGCTTGGGACTAGCGCTGTGCCAAGAGACCCAGTACTTC. This gives the protein CARSLGLALCQETQYF.

This sequence joins TRBV5-1 and TRBJ2-7, with 9 bases lining up with TRBD2. The junction had 11 bases not matched to a gene; V was cut back by 5 bases and J by 2 bases. Germline V gene sequence: CDR1 SGHRS, CDR2 YFSETQ. This CDR3 is built from 16 residues. The CDR3 here is CASSRNGASGTYEQYF. The CDR3 bases are TGCGCCAGCAGTCGAAATGGGGCTAGCGGGACCTACGAGCAGTACTTC. The variable domain in full, completed from reference TRBV5-1 and TRBJ2-7, reads KAGVTQTPRYLIKTRGQQVTLSCSPISGHRSVSWYQQTPGQGLQFLFEYFSETQRNKGNFPGRFSGRQFSNSRSEMNVSTLELGDSALYLCASSRNGASGTYEQYFGPGTRLTVT.

The chain couples TRBV14 to TRBJ2-1, with a weak D call TRBD1 (6 bases). Trimming removed 10 bases from V and 4 bases from J, with 8 bases in between. Germline V gene sequence: CDR1 SGHDN, CDR2 FVKESK. The CDR3 has 11 amino acids. CDR3 protein: CATGQYNEQFF. As DNA, the CDR3 is TGTGCCACAGGACAGTACAATGAGCAGTTCTTC.

The J gene is TRBJ2-7, the V gene TRBV29-1; 8 positions agree with TRBD1. CDR1 is SQVTM and CDR2 is ANQGSEA in the germline V gene. This CDR3 contains 12 residues. V dropped 4 bases and J dropped 5; count of bases not matched to a gene: 4. CDR3 sequence reads: CSVGTGTHEQYF. CDR3 nucleotides: TGCAGCGTTGGGACAGGGACCCACGAGCAGTACTTC.

The chain joins TRBV28 to TRBJ2-3; 14 nucleotides match TRBD2. Germline CDR1 is MDHEN and CDR2 is SYDVKM. The trim removed 5 bases at V and 0 bases at J, leaving 1 base unmatched. The CDR3 has 16 amino acids. In nucleotides, the CDR3 is TGTGCCAGCAGTGGACTAGCGGGAGGTAGCACAGATACGCAGTATTTT. Amino acid sequence: CASSGLAGGSTDTQYF. The variable domain in full, with the rest retrieved from reference TRBV28 and TRBJ2-3, is DVKVTQSSRYLVKRTGEKVFLECVQDMDHENMFWYRQDPGLGLRLIYFSYDVKMKEKGDIPEGYSVSREKKERFSLILESASTNQTSMYLCASSGLAGGSTDTQYFGPGTRLTVL.

V is TRBV4-1 and J is TRBJ1-2; D remains unclear. Trimming removed 4 bases from V and 4 bases from J, with 16 bases in between. Germline lookup yields CDR1 MGHRA and CDR2 YSYEKL. The CDR3 totals 15 residues. CDR3 residues: CASSPSEGLGYGYTF. CDR3 in DNA: TGCGCCAGCAGCCCATCTGAGGGTTTGGGCTATGGCTACACCTTC.

This clone appeared a single time. Written as DNA, the CDR3 is TGCGCCAGCAGCTTACTAGCGAACTCTCAAGAGACCCAGTACTTC. This translates into CASSLLANSQETQYF. J is TRBJ2-5 and V is TRBV5-1, with 7 bases fitting TRBD2. This CDR3 contains 15 residues. In germline, CDR1 is SGHRS, CDR2 YFSETQ. Unmatched junction bases numbered 6, after V lost 2 bases and J lost 2 bases.

This chain links TRBV5-1 with TRBJ2-3, with 11 nucleotides matching TRBD2. In germline, CDR1 is SGHRS, CDR2 YFSETQ. There are 14 residues in the CDR3. With 2 bases clipped from V and 8 bases from J, the junction kept 4 bases outside the gene matches. CDR3 protein: CASSFRTSGSTQYF. CDR3 nucleotides: TGCGCCAGCAGCTTCCGGACTAGCGGGTCTACGCAGTATTTT. Supplemented by reference TRBV5-1 and TRBJ2-3, the full variable domain reads KAGVTQTPRYLIKTRGQQVTLSCSPISGHRSVSWYQQTPGQGLQFLFEYFSETQRNKGNFPGRFSGRQFSNSRSEMNVSTLELGDSALYLCASSFRTSGSTQYFGPGTRLTVL.

This clone has only one observation. The rearrangement uses TRBV11-2 and TRBJ1-3; D remains unclear. Trimming pared 1 base from V and 1 base from J, leaving 5 bases between. Germline V CDR1 and CDR2: SGHAT, FQNNGV. CDR3 size: 14 residues. CDR3 in DNA: TGTGCCAGCAGCTTAGCAGGTTCTGGAAACACCATATATTTT. It codes for CASSLAGSGNTIYF.

The chain carries TRBV19 and TRBJ1-2, with 8 bases matching TRBD1. The CDR3 covers 14 residues. Trimming took 6 bases from V and 4 from J; bases not matched to a gene: 7. The germline CDR1 and CDR2 sequences are LNHDA and SQIVND (reference sequence). This chain's CDR3 is CASSVSDRGYGYTF. In DNA, the CDR3 is TGTGCCAGTAGCGTATCAGACAGGGGCTATGGCTACACCTTC.